The 7 T cell receptor beta chains given below trace back to one sample, sequenced in a study of brain metastases from non-small cell lung cancer. TCRdb's table, derived via immunoSEQ multiplex PCR, lists solely in-frame clones and lacks some. The table includes about a thousand clones, 75% to 90% detected once. The sequenced sample consisted of tumor-adjacent normal tissue. Receptor source: a donor at least 40 years old with non-small cell lung cancer.

V usage is TRBV6-5 and J usage is TRBJ1-1; TRBD1 might be the D (5 bases). Between the trimmed V and J ends, which lost 6 bases and 2 bases, there was a span of 13 bases. This CDR3 is 14 amino acids long. The germline V gene has CDR1 MNHEY and CDR2 SVGAGI. CDR3 protein: CASSTHWGNTEAFF. For the CDR3, the DNA is TGTGCCAGCAGCACTCACTGGGGCAACACTGAAGCTTTCTTT.

J is TRBJ1-1 and V is TRBV6-2 or TRBV6-3, with D possibly matching TRBD1 (6 bases). V lost 3 bases and J lost 5, with 13 bases in between. Germline V gene sequence: CDR1 MNHEY, CDR2 SVGEGT. This CDR3 comprises 14 residues. The CDR3: CASSYTGRFTEAFF. In nucleotides, the CDR3 is TGTGCCAGCAGTTATACAGGGAGATTTACTGAAGCTTTCTTT.

The rearrangement joins TRBV7-3 to TRBJ1-2, with 10 bases lining up with TRBD1. The V segment lost 5 bases and the J segment 4 bases; nucleotides outside the gene matches: 7. CDR3 length: 15 residues. Per germline, CDR1 SGHTA and CDR2 FQGTGA. CDR3 residues: CASSPSGTGVYGYTF. The CDR3 coding sequence is TGTGCCAGCAGCCCCTCGGGGACAGGGGTCTATGGCTACACCTTC.

V is TRBV28 and J is TRBJ2-7; unclear D gene. Germline CDR1 reads MDHEN; CDR2 reads SYDVKM. Between the trimmed V and J ends, which lost 2 bases and 6 bases, there was a span of 14 bases. This CDR3 spans 14 amino acids. The CDR3 bases are TGTGCCAGCAGTTTACGGCAGACTGATACCGAGCAGTACTTC. Translation gives CASSLRQTDTEQYF.

The chain uses TRBV7-3 and TRBJ1-6; possible D gene TRBD1, 6 bases. CDR1 is SGHTA, CDR2 FQGTGA, per germline. The CDR3 covers 13 residues. V was cut by 8 bases and J by 7 bases, with 12 bases left in between. Here the CDR3 reads CASSGGPNSPLHF. CDR3 coding DNA: TGTGCCAGCTCCGGGGGGCCAAATTCACCCCTCCACTTT.

This clone was picked up a small number of times. This chain links TRBV19 with TRBJ1-3; tentative D call: TRBD1 (5 bases). This CDR3 is 15 amino acids long. CDR1 LNHDA and CDR2 SQIVND come from the germline V gene (reference sequence). V was cut by 3 bases and J by 0 bases, with 9 bases left in between. The CDR3 nucleotides are TGTGCCAGTAGTATGCCCACAGGCTCTGGAAACACCATATATTTT. Its protein product is CASSMPTGSGNTIYF.

The V and J genes are TRBV5-1 and TRBJ2-2, with D unresolved. V shed 3 bases and J shed 3 bases, with 6 bases lying between them. This CDR3 comprises 13 residues. CDR1 and CDR2 (germline): SGHRS, YFSETQ. The CDR3 sequence is CASSWLDTGELFF. CDR3 bases: TGCGCCAGCAGCTGGCTCGACACCGGGGAGCTGTTTTTT.